This T cell receptor beta chain was captured in a study of response to subunit inactivated influenza vaccine. TCRdb analysed the RT-PCR reads with MiXCR anew, one entry per CDR3 protein. The sample holds 650,000 or so distinct CDR3 sequences, 12% to 15% seen once. Germline lookup yields CDR1 MDHEN and CDR2 SYDVKM. CDR3 length: 17 residues. Between the trimmed V and J ends, which lost 4 bases and 0 bases, there was a span of 16 bases. In regard to this clonotype: Its antigen is as yet unknown.

Broader study findings: Each seasonal influenza vaccination, the authors suggested, recruits few new T cells.

Source: PBMCs from blood, taken around 15 days before vaccination. This sequence joins TRBV28 and TRBJ2-4; D uncertain. This TCR derives from a man aged 45-65 years who received an inactivated influenza vaccine. The CDR3 loop reads CASSSPLERLAKNIQYF. The CDR3 DNA follows: TGTGCCAGCAGTTCCCCCTTAGAGCGACTAGCCAAAAACATTCAGTACTTC. The full variable domain, its missing parts supplied by reference TRBV28 and TRBJ2-4, is DVKVTQSSRYLVKRTGEKVFLECVQDMDHENMFWYRQDPGLGLRLIYFSYDVKMKEKGDIPEGYSVSREKKERFSLILESASTNQTSMYLCASSSPLERLAKNIQYFGAGTRLSVL.